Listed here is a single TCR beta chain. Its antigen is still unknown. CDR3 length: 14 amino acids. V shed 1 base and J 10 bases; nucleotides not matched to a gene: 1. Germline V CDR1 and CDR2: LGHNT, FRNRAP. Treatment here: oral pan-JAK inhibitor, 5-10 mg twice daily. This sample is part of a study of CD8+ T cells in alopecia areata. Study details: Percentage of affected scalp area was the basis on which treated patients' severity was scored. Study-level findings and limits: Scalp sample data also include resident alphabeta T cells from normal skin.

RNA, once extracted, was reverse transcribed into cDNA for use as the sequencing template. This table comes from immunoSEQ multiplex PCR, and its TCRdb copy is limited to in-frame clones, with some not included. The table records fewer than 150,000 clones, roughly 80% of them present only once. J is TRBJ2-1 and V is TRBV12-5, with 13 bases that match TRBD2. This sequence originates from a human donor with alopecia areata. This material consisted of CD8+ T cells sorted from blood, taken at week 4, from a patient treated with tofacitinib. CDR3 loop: CASGLAGLAGEQFF. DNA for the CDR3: TGTGCTAGTGGTTTGGCGGGACTAGCGGGGGAGCAGTTCTTC.